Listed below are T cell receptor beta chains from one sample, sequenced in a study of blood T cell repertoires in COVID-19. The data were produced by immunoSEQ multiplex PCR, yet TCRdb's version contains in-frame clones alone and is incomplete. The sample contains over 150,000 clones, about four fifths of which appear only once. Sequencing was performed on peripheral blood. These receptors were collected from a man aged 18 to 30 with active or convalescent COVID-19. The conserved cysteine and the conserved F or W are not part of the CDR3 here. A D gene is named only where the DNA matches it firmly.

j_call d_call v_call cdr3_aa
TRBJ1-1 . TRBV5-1 ASSLDGQNTEAF
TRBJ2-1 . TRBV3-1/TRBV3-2 ASSRGSSRANEQF
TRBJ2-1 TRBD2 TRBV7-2 ASSLRASGGSSYNEQF
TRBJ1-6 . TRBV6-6 ASSYSTSGAPLH
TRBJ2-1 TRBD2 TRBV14 ASSQRSGRWGNEQF
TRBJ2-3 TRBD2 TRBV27 ASSFVAGGTDTQY
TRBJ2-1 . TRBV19 ASMALGGVLYNEQF
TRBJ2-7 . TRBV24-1 ATSEGLNKQY
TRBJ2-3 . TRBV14 ASSQGLEVRKLTDTQY
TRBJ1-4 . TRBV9 ASSVDRGYNEKLF
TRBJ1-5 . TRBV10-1 ASRGGPHRKTARRCQPQH
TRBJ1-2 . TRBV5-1 ASSLGQGQENYGYT
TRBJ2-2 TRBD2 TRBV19 ASSIGGGTGELF
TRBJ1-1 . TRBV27 ASSFRRNTEAF
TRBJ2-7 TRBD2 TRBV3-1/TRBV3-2 ASSQDPGLAGEQY
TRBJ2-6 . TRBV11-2 ASSQDRLGANVLT
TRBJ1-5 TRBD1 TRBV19 ASSPIGDRGNQPQH
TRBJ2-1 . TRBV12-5 ASGTPWGPYNEQF
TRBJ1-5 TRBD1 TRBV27 ASSGGQGHFQPQH
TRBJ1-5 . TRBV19 ASSSHGESNQPQH
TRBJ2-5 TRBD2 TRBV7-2 ASSRTRGETQY
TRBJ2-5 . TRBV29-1 SVDYGPWETQY
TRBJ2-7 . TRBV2 ASREKGGYSYEQY
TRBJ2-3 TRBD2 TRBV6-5 ASSYVSSGTDTQY
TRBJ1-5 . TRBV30 ACNSGNQPQH
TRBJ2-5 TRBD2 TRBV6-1 ASSVRTSGSGETQY